This T cell receptor beta chain came from a study of T cells in Graves' hyperthyroidism and ophthalmopathy (dated by TCRdb to about 2019). Background on the whole study: Peripheral blood was collected at initial diagnosis, before any treatment. For training and testing, the 100 or so patients in the discovery cohort were randomly divided in a 7:3 ratio. An independent validation cohort of fewer than 20 hyperthyroidism patients and 17 patients who later progressed to ophthalmopathy tested prospective prediction of ophthalmopathy. The paper describes TCR Vbeta CDR3 sequencing of around 140 peripheral blood samples, made up of 40 to 45 ophthalmopathy patients, around 78 hyperthyroidism patients and 17 progressor patients. After sampling, hyperthyroidism patients received methimazole starting at 30 mg daily, and ophthalmopathy patients received high-dose intravenous methylprednisolone. The study also compared thyroid tissue and blood T-cell repertoires from about six Graves' hyperthyroidism patients. TCR V-J signatures able to tell the groups apart were searched for in a discovery cohort of approximately 95 patients, of whom about 40 had Graves' ophthalmopathy and 57 had stable Graves' hyperthyroidism.

General conclusions and limits of the study: No statistical method was used to fix the sample size in advance, and group allocation was not hidden from the investigators. Blood samples also contained most of the expanded thyroid clonotypes (frequency above 0.001), which suggests that blood repertoires may reflect thyroid immune responses. During validation, the model predicted progression to ophthalmopathy a median of about 5.9 months ahead of onset, with almost 71% sensitivity and 72% to 80% specificity. Ophthalmopathy was separated from stable hyperthyroidism by a 13 V-J signature model, with around 88% sensitivity and just over 81% specificity obtained in cross-validation and 80%/75% obtained in testing.

According to the germline V gene, CDR1 reads SGDLS and CDR2 reads YYNGEE. Clipping removes 0 bases from V and 0 bases from J, with 1 as the unmatched junction base count. From its cysteine to its phenylalanine, the CDR3 spans 17 amino acids. Only the CDR3 part of the read is kept: 51 bases, read in frame from the first base. The count of this clonotype is one. Its binding antigen is unknown. No much larger clonotype is one base removed from it; base qualities were not supplied. Evidence from one read is weak. The TCR beta CDR3 regions were amplified from the RNA transcripts. For the first round of RT-PCR on the TCR CDR3, the HTBI primer set was used together with the Qiagen OneStep RT-PCR kit. Libraries were constructed in a second round of multiplex PCR, after which size selection and purification were performed. The libraries were sequenced on an Illumina HiSeq2000 using paired-end 100 bp reads. The paper's data handling went like this. SOAPnuke was used to process the raw data, throwing out any read that contained adapters or uncalled bases, had a mean Phred below 15, or lacked an exact constant-primer or identifier match. COPE v1.2.5 was used to merge high-quality paired reads, and clonotypes were defined as unique nucleotide sequences. Clonotypes were aligned to IMGT TRBV, TRBD and TRBJ reference segments using MiTCR v1.1. Analysis was restricted to V-J combinations with a frequency above 0.0001, which covered about 99% of repertoires. A TCS score was defined as the ratio between F50 (clonal expansion) and ExV (chaos), using BLOSUM62-based TCRdist between CDR3 peptides within each V-J. Welch's t-statistics and random forest reduced roughly 540 V-J features to roughly 13, which were used in a naive Bayes classifier (R e1071). TCRdb reanalyzed the raw reads on its own, using fastp at Q25 for trimming and MiXCR for clone calling, and kept in-frame beta chains. Each record represents a unique CDR3 protein, reported with the most common genes and DNA among its rows. These V and J calls rely on TCRdb rather than the paper's analysis. Present in this sample are 300,000 to 450,000 distinct CDR3 sequences, 15% of which were seen just once. The ten largest clones represent less than 35% of the sample.

Stable Graves' hyperthyroidism was defined as the absence of progression to ophthalmopathy over 18 months of follow-up. The hyperthyroidism patients were between 18 and 65 years old and newly diagnosed, with a disease duration of less than 2 months. Patients with uncontrolled infections, other autoimmune diseases, pregnancy or lactation were excluded. Diagnoses were established on the basis of clinical symptoms, serum thyroxine and TRAb, thyroid ultrasound, and orbital computed tomography. PBMCs were separated from about 10 ml of fresh peripheral blood using Ficoll-Paque density gradient centrifugation. Total RNA was extracted using Trizol reagent, and RNA quality was assessed on an Agilent 2100 Bioanalyzer.

The rearrangement combines TRBV9 with TRBJ2-3, with 13 bases in between that match TRBD2. Sequencing was performed on blood. The clonotype was recovered from a woman aged 25 to 45 with Graves' hyperthyroidism. The CDR3 reads CASSVGTSGSSTDTQYF. The DNA sequence follows: TGTGCCAGCAGCGTAGGGACTAGCGGGAGCAGCACAGATACGCAGTATTTT.